Presented here are 2 T cell receptor beta chains from one specimen sequenced in a study of cytomegalovirus exposure and HLA in healthy donors. Researchers ran the PCR with 60 Vbeta and 13 Jbeta primers. Sequencing was performed with immunoSEQ multiplex PCR; in TCRdb, only in-frame clones are kept and a portion is missing. The table records 100,000 to 150,000 clones, 80% of them present only once. Specimen: PBMCs. The receptors were gathered from a man in his thirties or forties in good health and CMV-seropositive.

This clone has only one observation. The rearrangement links TRBV28 to TRBJ1-5, with 9 bases fitting TRBD1. J gave up 6 bases and V 6 bases, and 6 bases lay outside the gene matches. Germline V gene sequence: CDR1 MDHEN, CDR2 SYDVKM. This CDR3 has 14 residues. The CDR3 region is CASSPGTGFQPQHF. CDR3 nucleotide sequence: TGTGCCAGCAGCCCTGGGACAGGGTTTCAGCCCCAGCATTTT. Filled out from reference TRBV28 and TRBJ1-5, the complete variable domain reads DVKVTQSSRYLVKRTGEKVFLECVQDMDHENMFWYRQDPGLGLRLIYFSYDVKMKEKGDIPEGYSVSREKKERFSLILESASTNQTSMYLCASSPGTGFQPQHFGDGTRLSIL.

This rearrangement joins TRBV15 to TRBJ2-2; D might be TRBD2 (5 bases). Germline V gene lookup returns CDR1 LNHNV and CDR2 YYDKDF (reference sequence). Trimming cost V 1 base and J 10 bases, with 13 bases left between them. The CDR3 runs 14 residues. For the CDR3, the DNA is TGTGCCACCAGCAGAGTGTCCGGGGTCTCGGAGCTGTTTTTT. Amino acids: CATSRVSGVSELFF.